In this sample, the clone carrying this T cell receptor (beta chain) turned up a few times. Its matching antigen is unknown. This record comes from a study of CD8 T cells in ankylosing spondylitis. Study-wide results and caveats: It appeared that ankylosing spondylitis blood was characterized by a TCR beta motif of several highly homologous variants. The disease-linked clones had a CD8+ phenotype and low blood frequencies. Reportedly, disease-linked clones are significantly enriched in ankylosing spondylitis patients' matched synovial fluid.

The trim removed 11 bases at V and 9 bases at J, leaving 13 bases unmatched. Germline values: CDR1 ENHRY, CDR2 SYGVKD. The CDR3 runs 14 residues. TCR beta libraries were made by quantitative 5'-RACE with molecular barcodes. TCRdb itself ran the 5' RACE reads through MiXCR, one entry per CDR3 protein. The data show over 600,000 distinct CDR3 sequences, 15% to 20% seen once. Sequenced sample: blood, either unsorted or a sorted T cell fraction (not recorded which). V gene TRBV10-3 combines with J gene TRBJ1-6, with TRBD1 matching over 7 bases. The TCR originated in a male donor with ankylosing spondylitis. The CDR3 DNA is TGTGCCGCCAGGGACAGCACTTACAGTTCACCCCTCCACTTT. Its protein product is CAARDSTYSSPLHF.